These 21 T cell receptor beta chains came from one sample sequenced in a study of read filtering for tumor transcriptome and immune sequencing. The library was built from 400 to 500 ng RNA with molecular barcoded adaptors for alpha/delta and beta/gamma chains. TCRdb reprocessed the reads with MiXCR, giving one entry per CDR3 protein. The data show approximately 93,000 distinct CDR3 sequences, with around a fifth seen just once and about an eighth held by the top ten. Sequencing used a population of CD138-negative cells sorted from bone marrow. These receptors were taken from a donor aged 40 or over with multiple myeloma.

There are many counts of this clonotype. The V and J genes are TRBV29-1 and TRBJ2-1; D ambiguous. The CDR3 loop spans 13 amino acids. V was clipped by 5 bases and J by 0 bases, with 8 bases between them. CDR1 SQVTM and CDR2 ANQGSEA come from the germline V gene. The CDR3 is CSVYKTSYNEQFF. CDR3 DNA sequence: TGCAGCGTTTATAAGACCTCCTACAATGAGCAGTTCTTC.

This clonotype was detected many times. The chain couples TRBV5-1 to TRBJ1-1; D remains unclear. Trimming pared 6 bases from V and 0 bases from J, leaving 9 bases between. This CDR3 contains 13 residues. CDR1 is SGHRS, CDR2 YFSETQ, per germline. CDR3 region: CASKLHVNTEAFF. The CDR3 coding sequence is TGCGCCAGCAAACTACATGTGAACACTGAAGCTTTCTTT.

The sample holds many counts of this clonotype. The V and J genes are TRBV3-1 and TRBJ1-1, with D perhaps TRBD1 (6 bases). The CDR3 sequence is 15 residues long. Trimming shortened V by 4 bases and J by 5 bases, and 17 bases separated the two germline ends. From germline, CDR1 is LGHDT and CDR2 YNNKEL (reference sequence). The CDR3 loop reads CASSRTPTGSTEAFF. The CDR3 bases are TGTGCCAGCAGCCGGACACCCACAGGGAGTACTGAAGCTTTCTTT. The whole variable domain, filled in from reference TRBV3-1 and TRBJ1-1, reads DTAVSQTPKYLVTQMGNDKSIKCEQNLGHDTMYWYKQDSKKFLKIMFSYNNKELIINETVPNRFSPKSPDKAHLNLHINSLELGDSAVYFCASSRTPTGSTEAFFGQGTRLTVV.

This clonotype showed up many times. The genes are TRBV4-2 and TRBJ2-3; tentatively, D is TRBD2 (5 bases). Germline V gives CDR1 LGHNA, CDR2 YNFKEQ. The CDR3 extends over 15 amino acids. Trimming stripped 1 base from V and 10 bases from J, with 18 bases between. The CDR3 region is CASSQATLIASAQYF. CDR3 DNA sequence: TGTGCCAGCAGCCAAGCCACTTTAATAGCGTCGGCGCAGTATTTT.

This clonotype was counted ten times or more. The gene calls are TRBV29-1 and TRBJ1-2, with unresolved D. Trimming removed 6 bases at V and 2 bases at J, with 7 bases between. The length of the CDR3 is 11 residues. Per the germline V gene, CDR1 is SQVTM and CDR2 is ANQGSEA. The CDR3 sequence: CSVARNYGYTF. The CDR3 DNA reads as TGCAGCGTCGCAAGGAACTATGGCTACACCTTC. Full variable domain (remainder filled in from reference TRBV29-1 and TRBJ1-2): SAVISQKPSRDICQRGTSLTIQCQVDSQVTMMFWYRQQPGQSLTLIATANQGSEATYESGFVIDKFPISRPNLTFSTLTVSNMSPEDSSIYLCSVARNYGYTFGSGTRLTVV.

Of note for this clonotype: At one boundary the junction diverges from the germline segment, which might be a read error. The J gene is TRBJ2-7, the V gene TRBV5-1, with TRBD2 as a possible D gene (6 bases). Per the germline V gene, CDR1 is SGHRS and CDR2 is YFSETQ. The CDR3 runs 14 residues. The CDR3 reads CASSSRGLSYELYF. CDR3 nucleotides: TGCGCCAGCAGCTCCCGGGGACTCTCCTACGAGCTGTACTTC.

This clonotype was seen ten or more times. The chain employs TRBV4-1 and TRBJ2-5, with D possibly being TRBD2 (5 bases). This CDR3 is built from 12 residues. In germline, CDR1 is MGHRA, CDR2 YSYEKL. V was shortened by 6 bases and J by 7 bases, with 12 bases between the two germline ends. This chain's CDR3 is CASSASSGTQYF. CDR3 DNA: TGCGCCAGCAGTGCTAGCTCCGGGACCCAGTACTTC.

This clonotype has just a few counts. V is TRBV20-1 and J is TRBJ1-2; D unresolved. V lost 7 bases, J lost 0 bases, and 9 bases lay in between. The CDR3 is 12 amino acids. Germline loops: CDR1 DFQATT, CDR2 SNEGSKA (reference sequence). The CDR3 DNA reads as TGCAGTGTTTACACCACTAACTATGGCTACACCTTC. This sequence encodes CSVYTTNYGYTF.

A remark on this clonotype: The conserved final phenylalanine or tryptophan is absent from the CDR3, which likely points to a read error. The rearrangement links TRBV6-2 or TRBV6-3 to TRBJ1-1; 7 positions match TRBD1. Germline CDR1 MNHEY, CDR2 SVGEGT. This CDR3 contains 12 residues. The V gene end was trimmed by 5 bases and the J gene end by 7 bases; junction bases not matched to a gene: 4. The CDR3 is CASSDGTVEAFL. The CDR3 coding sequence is TGTGCCAGCAGTGACGGGACAGTTGAAGCTTTCCTT.

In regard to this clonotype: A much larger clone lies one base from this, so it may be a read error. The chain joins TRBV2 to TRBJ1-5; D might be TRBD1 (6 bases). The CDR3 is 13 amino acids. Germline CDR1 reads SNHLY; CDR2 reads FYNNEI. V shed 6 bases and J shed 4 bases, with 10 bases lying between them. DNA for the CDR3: TGTGCCAGCAGGAGACAGGCGAATCAGCCCCAGCATTTT. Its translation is CASRRQANQPQHF. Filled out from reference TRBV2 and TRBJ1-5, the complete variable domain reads EPEVTQTPSHQVTQMGQEVILRCVPISNHLYFYWYRQILGQKVEFLVSFYNNEISEKSEIFDDQFSVERPDGSNFTLKIRSTKLEDSAMYFCASRRQANQPQHFGDGTRLSIL.

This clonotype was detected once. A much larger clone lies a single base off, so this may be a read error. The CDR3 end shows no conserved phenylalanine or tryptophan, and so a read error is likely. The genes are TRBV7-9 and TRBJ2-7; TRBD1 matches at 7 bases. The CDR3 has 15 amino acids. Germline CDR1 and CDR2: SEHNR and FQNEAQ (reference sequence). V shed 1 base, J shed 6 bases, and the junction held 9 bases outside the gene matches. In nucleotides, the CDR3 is TGTGCCAGCAGCTTAGTGGGGACAGAAGCTTCCGAGCAGTACTTG. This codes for CASSLVGTEASEQYL.

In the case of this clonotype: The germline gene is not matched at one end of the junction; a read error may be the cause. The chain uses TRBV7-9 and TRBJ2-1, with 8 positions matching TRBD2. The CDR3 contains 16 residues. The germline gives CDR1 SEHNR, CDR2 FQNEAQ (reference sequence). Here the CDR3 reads CASSQGAGLAHNEQFF. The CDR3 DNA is TGCGCCAGCAGCCAGGGCGCTGGACTAGCTCACAATGAGCAGTTCTTC.

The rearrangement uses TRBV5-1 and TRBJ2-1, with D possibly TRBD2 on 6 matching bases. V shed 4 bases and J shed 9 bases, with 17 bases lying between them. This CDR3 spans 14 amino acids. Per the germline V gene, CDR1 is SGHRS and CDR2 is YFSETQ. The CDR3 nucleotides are TGCGCCAGCAGCGCTGGAACGGGAGCGGGTGAGCAGTTCTTC. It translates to CASSAGTGAGEQFF.

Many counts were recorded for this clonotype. DNA for the CDR3: TGTGCCAGCAGCCCCGGACAGCTACCTAATTCACCCCTCCACTTT. It yields the protein CASSPGQLPNSPLHF. This chain joins TRBV5-6 and TRBJ1-6, with D perhaps matching TRBD1 (6 bases). This CDR3 has 15 amino acids. The germline CDR1 and CDR2 sequences are SGHDT and YYEEEE. V lost 4 bases and J 6 bases, leaving 14 bases between the germline ends.

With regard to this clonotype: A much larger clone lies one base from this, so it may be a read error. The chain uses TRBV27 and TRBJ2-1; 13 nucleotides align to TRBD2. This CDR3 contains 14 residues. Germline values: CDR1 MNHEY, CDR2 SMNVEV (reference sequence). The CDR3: CAGSFTSGGVKQFF. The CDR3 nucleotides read TGTGCCGGCAGTTTTACTAGCGGGGGGGTAAAGCAGTTCTTC.

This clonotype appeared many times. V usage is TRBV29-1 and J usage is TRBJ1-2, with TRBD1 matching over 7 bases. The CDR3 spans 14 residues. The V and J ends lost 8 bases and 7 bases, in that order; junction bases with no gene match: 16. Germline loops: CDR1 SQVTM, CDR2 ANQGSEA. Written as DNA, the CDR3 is TGCAGCCACTCAGGCCCGGGACAGTTTGCTGGCTACACCTTC. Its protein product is CSHSGPGQFAGYTF.

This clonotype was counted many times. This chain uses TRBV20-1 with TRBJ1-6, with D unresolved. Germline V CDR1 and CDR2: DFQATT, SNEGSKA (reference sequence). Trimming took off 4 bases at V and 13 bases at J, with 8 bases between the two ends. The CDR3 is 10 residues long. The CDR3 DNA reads TGCAGTGCTAAGCGGGGTCCCCTCCACTTT. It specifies CSAKRGPLHF.

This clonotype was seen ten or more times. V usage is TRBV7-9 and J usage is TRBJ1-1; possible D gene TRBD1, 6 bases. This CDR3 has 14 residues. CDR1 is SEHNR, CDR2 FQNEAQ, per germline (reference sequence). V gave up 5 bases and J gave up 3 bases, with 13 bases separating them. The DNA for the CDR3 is TGTGCCAGCAGCCACTCAGGGGCGGACACTGAAGCTTTCTTT. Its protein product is CASSHSGADTEAFF.

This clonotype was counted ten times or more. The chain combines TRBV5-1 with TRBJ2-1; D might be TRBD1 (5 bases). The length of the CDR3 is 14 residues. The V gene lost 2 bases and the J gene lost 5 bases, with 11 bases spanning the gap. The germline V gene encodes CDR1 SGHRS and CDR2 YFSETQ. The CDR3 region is CASSFQGWDNEQFF. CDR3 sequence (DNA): TGCGCCAGCAGCTTCCAGGGTTGGGACAATGAGCAGTTCTTC.

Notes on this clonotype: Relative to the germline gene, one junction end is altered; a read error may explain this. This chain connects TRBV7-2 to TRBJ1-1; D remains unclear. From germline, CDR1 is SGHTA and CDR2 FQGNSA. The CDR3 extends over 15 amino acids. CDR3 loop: CASSLAHTTNTEAYF. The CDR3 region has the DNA TGTGCCAGCAGCTTAGCCCACACAACGAACACTGAAGCTTACTTT.

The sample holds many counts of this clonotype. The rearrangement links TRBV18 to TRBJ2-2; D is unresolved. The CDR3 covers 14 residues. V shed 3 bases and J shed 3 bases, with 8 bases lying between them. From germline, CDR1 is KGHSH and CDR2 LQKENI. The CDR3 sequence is CASSPSIYTGELFF. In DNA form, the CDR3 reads TGTGCCAGCTCACCGTCGATATACACCGGGGAGCTGTTTTTT.